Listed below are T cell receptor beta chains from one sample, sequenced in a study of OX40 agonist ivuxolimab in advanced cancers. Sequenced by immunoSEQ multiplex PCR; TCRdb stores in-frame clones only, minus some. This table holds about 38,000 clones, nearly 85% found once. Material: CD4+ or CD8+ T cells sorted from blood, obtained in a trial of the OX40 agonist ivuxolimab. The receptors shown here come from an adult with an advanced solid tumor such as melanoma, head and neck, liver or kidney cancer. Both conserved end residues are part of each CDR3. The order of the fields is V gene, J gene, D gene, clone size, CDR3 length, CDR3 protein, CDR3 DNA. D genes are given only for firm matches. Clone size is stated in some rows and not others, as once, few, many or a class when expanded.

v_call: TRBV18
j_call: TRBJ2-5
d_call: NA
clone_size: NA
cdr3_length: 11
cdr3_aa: CASSHQETQYF
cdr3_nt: TGTGCCAGCTCGCACCAAGAGACCCAGTACTTC

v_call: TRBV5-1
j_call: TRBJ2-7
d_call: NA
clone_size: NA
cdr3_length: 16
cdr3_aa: CASSLLGAGDTYEQYF
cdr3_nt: TGCGCCAGCAGCTTGTTGGGCGCAGGGGACACCTACGAGCAGTACTTC

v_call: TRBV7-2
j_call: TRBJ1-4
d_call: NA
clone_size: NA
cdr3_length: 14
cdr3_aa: CASSPSGLNEKLFF
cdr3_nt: TGTGCCAGCAGCCCCTCAGGGTTGAATGAAAAACTGTTTTTT

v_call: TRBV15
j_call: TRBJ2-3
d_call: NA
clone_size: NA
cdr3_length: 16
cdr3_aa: CATSRGDSSRGDTQYF
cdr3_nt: TGTGCCACCAGCAGAGGAGACAGCTCAAGAGGGGATACGCAGTATTTT

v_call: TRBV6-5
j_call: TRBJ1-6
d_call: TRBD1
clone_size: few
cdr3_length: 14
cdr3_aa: CASSRRGQYSPLHF
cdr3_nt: TGTGCCAGCAGCCGAAGGGGACAGTATTCACCCCTCCACTTT

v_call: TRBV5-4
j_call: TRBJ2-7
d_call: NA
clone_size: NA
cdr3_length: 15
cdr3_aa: CASSWGARGSYEQYF
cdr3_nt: TGTGCCAGCAGCTGGGGGGCCCGAGGGTCCTACGAGCAGTACTTC

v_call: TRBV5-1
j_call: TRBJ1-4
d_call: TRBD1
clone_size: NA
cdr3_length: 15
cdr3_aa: CASSPTGAVNEKLFF
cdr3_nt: TGCGCCAGCAGCCCGACAGGGGCGGTTAATGAAAAACTGTTTTTT

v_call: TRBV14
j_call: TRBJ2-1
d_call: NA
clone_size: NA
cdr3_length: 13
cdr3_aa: CASSQLQYNEQFF
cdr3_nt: TGTGCCAGCAGCCAGCTACAGTACAATGAGCAGTTCTTC

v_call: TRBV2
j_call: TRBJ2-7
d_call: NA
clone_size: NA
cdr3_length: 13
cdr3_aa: CASRIMASAEQYF
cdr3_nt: TGTGCCAGCAGGATAATGGCTAGCGCCGAGCAGTACTTC

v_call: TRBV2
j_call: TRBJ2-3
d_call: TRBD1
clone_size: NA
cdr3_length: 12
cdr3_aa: CASDRGQDTQYF
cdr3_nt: TGTGCCAGCGACAGGGGGCAAGATACGCAGTATTTT

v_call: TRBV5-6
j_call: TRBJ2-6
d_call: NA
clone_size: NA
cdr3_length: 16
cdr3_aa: CASSLLQHSGANVLTF
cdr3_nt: TGTGCCAGCAGCTTACTACAGCACTCTGGGGCCAACGTCCTGACTTTC

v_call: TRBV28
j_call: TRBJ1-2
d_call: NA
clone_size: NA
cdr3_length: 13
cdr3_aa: CASSFLTGGGYTF
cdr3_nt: TGTGCCAGCAGTTTTTTGACGGGGGGAGGCTACACCTTC

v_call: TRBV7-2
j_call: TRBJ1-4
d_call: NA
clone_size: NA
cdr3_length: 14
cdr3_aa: CASTEDRHNEKLFF
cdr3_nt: TGTGCCAGCACCGAGGACAGACATAATGAAAAACTGTTTTTT

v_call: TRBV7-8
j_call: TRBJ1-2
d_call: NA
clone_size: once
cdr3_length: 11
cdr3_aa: CASSPAYGYTF
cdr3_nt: TGTGCCAGCAGCCCTGCCTATGGCTACACCTTC

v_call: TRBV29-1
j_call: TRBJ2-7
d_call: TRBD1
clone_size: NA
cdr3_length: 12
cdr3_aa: CSGGQGATEQYF
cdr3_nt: TGCAGCGGCGGACAGGGGGCAACCGAGCAGTACTTC

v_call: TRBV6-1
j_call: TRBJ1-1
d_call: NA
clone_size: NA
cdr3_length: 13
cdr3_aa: CASRVSANTEAFF
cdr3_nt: TGTGCCAGCAGGGTATCGGCGAACACTGAAGCTTTCTTT

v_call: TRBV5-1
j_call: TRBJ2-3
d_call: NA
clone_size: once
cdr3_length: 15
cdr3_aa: CASTPTPRGTDTQYF
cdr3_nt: TGCGCCAGCACCCCGACGCCCAGGGGTACAGATACGCAGTATTTT

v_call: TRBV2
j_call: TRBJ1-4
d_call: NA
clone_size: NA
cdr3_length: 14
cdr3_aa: CASKQGRTNEKLFF
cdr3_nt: TGTGCCAGCAAACAGGGAAGAACTAATGAAAAACTGTTTTTT

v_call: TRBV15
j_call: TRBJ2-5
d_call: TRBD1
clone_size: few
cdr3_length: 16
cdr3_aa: CATSRDLTGQQETQYF
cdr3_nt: TGTGCCACCAGCAGAGATCTGACAGGGCAGCAAGAGACCCAGTACTTC

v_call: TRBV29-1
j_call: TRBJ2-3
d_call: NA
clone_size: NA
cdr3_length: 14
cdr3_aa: CSVADTTSTDTQYF
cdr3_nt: TGCAGCGTTGCGGACACTACTAGCACAGATACGCAGTATTTT

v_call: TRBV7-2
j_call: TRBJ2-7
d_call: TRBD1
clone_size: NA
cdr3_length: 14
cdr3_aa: CASSPGGAYYEQYF
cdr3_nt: TGTGCCAGCAGCCCAGGGGGAGCCTACTACGAGCAGTACTTC

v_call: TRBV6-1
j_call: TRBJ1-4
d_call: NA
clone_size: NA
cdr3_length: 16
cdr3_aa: CASSEAPRQVGEKLFF
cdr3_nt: TGTGCCAGCAGTGAAGCGCCTAGACAGGTTGGGGAAAAACTGTTTTTT

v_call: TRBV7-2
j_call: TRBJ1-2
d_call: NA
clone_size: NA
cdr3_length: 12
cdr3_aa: CASTPRVAGYTF
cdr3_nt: TGTGCCAGCACTCCTCGTGTGGCTGGCTACACCTTC

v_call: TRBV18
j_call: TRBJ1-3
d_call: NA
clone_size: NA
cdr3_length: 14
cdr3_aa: CASSRSRDGNTIYF
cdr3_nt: TGTGCCAGCTCACGGAGCAGGGATGGAAACACCATATATTTT

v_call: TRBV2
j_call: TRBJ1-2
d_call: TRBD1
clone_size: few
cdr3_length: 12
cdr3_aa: CARRDRNYGYTF
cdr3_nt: TGTGCCAGAAGGGACAGGAACTATGGCTACACCTTC

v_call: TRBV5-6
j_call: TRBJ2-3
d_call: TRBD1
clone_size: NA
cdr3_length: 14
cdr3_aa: CASSLGQGADTQYF
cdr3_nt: TGTGCCAGCAGCTTGGGACAGGGTGCAGATACGCAGTATTTT

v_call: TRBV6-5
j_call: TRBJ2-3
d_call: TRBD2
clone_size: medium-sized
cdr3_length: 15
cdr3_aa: CASRDSGGPTDTQYF
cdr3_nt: TGTGCCAGCAGAGATAGCGGGGGCCCCACAGATACGCAGTATTTT